Listed below are T cell receptor beta chains from one sample, sequenced in a study of chemoradiotherapy in HPV16-positive cancers. The protocol was immunoSEQ multiplex PCR, while the TCRdb copy is restricted to in-frame clones and leaves out a portion. Seen here are some 34,000 clones, about 88% observed once, and the top ten hold 2.1%. The sample here was blood, taken from a patient who underwent chemoradiotherapy. The receptor set was obtained from a human donor with HPV-associated anogenital cancer. Both conserved end residues are part of each CDR3. A D gene is named only where the DNA matches it firmly.

TRBJ2-7 | . | TRBV28 | CASRDSYEQYF | TGTGCCAGCAGGGACAGCTACGAGCAGTACTTC
TRBJ2-4 | TRBD1 | TRBV7-9 | CASSASQGGKNIQYF | TGTGCCAGCAGCGCATCACAGGGGGGCAAAAACATTCAGTACTTC
TRBJ2-3 | TRBD2 | TRBV7-9 | CASSLALAETQYF | TGTGCCAGCAGCTTAGCGCTAGCGGAAACGCAGTATTTT
TRBJ1-4 | TRBD1 | TRBV7-2 | CASSSGQAATNEKLFF | TGTGCCAGCAGCAGCGGACAGGCTGCAACTAATGAAAAACTGTTTTTT
TRBJ1-6 | . | TRBV6-5 | CASRQNSPLHF | TGTGCCAGCAGGCAAAATTCACCCCTCCACTTT
TRBJ2-3 | TRBD2 | TRBV5-1 | CASQPERGNTDTQYF | TGCGCCAGTCAGCCTGAGCGGGGGAACACAGATACGCAGTATTTT
TRBJ2-2 | TRBD1 | TRBV29-1 | CSVEDRQGGFSGELFF | TGCAGCGTTGAAGATAGACAGGGTGGATTCTCCGGGGAGCTGTTTTTT
TRBJ1-5 | . | TRBV6-5 | CAISGEGEGNQPQHF | TGTGCCATCAGTGGAGAGGGGGAGGGGAATCAGCCCCAGCATTTT
TRBJ1-6 | TRBD1 | TRBV18 | CASSLGQEYSPLHF | TGTGCCAGCTCACTAGGACAGGAATATTCACCCCTCCACTTT
TRBJ1-2 | . | TRBV20-1 | CRTQGYGYTF | TGCAGGACACAGGGCTATGGCTACACCTTC
TRBJ2-1 | TRBD2 | TRBV6-1 | CASSQAALAGAYNEQFF | TGTGCCAGCAGTCAAGCCGCACTAGCGGGGGCATACAATGAGCAGTTCTTC